One sample yielded the 23 T cell receptor beta chains listed below, sequenced in a study of regulatory T cells in long-lasting Graves disease. TCR beta libraries were built with iRepertoire HTBI primers and Arm-PCR of CDR3 regions. TCRdb analysed the multiplex PCR reads with MiXCR anew, one entry per CDR3 protein. The profile shows a few hundred thousand distinct CDR3 sequences, around a quarter of them singletons. The time point was: persistent/refractory GD, antithyroid drugs over 5 years with positive TRAb. The TCR library was prepared using RNA isolated from PBMCs. The specimen was peripheral blood mononuclear cells (PBMCs), collected when the disease was refractory, from a patient treated with antithyroid drugs. These receptors were collected from a female donor with Graves disease.

V usage is TRBV18 and J usage is TRBJ2-7, with D tentatively TRBD2 (6 bases). There are 15 residues in the CDR3. Trimming pared 4 bases from V and 3 bases from J, leaving 16 bases between. Looked up from germline, CDR1 is KGHSH and CDR2 is LQKENI. The chain's CDR3 is CASSQGGGQIYEQYF. The CDR3 region has the DNA TGTGCCAGCTCACAGGGTGGAGGGCAAATCTACGAGCAGTACTTC.

A remark on this clonotype: This could be a read error, since a much larger clone is one nucleotide away. CDR3 residues: CASAEGSLNTEAFF. For the CDR3, the DNA is TGTGCCAGCGCCGAAGGCAGCTTGAACACTGAAGCTTTCTTT. This rearrangement joins TRBV14 to TRBJ1-1; D is ambiguous. This CDR3 has 14 amino acids. Germline loops: CDR1 SGHDN, CDR2 FVKESK. Trimming took off 8 bases at V and 0 bases at J, with 13 bases between the two ends.

V usage is TRBV20-1 and J usage is TRBJ2-5, with a possible D match to TRBD1 (6 bases). V lost 3 bases to trimming and J lost 5 bases, with 10 bases between them. The CDR3 extends over 12 amino acids. In germline, CDR1 is DFQATT, CDR2 SNEGSKA (reference sequence). CDR3 protein: CSASTGSETQYF. The CDR3 bases are TGCAGTGCTAGTACAGGGTCGGAGACCCAGTACTTC.

CDR3 amino acids: CASRFAAEPNTGELFF. CDR3 coding DNA: TGTGCCAGCAGGTTTGCAGCGGAGCCGAACACCGGGGAGCTGTTTTTT. The rearrangement links TRBV6-1 to TRBJ2-2, with D possibly being TRBD2 (5 bases). The CDR3 has 16 residues. In germline, CDR1 is MNHNS, CDR2 SASEGT. The V gene lost 6 bases and the J gene lost 0 bases, with 14 bases spanning the gap.

In this sample, this clonotype turned up many times. V usage is TRBV29-1 and J usage is TRBJ1-5; D call uncertain. CDR1 is SQVTM, CDR2 ANQGSEA, per germline. CDR3 length: 14 amino acids. V lost 4 bases and J 0 bases, leaving 10 bases between the germline ends. The CDR3 sequence is CSVAEEYSNQPQHF. The CDR3, as DNA: TGCAGCGTTGCGGAGGAATATAGCAATCAGCCCCAGCATTTT.

This clonotype was picked up one time. The V gene is TRBV6-2 or TRBV6-3, the J gene TRBJ2-7; D gene ambiguous. The V gene lost 5 bases and the J gene lost 3 bases, with 11 bases spanning the gap. Germline CDR1 and CDR2: MNHEY and SVGEGT. This CDR3 spans 13 amino acids. The CDR3 sequence is CASSRKTDYEQYF. The CDR3 DNA is TGTGCCAGCAGTCGTAAGACGGACTACGAGCAGTACTTC.

This chain joins TRBV7-2 and TRBJ2-7; D gene ambiguous. Trimming took off 5 bases at V and 4 bases at J, with 12 bases between the two ends. CDR3 length: 13 amino acids. Looked up from germline, CDR1 is SGHTA and CDR2 is FQGNSA. The CDR3 protein is CASSLLFFYEQYF. The CDR3 coding sequence is TGTGCCAGCAGCCTCCTCTTTTTTTACGAGCAGTACTTC.

The J gene is TRBJ2-5, the V gene TRBV11-1; the D gene could be TRBD1 or TRBD2 (5 bases each). With the DNA end fitting TRBJ2-1 better, the J assignment may be wrong. CDR3 size: 12 residues. Germline values: CDR1 SGHAT, CDR2 FQDESV (reference sequence). The chain's CDR3 is CASSKGSDEQFF. The DNA of the CDR3 is TGTGCCAGCAGCAAGGGGAGTGATGAGCAGTTCTTC.

This clonotype showed up just a few times. The rearrangement uses TRBV7-9 and TRBJ1-2; 8 nucleotides agree with TRBD1. Germline V CDR1 and CDR2: SEHNR, FQNEAQ (reference sequence). The J segment lost 7 bases and the V segment lost 2 bases, leaving 12 bases of the junction unmatched. The length of the CDR3 is 16 residues. CDR3 residues: CASSLYGTQGATGYTF. The CDR3 region has the DNA TGTGCCAGCAGCTTATATGGTACCCAGGGGGCGACTGGCTACACCTTC. Full variable domain (missing parts from reference TRBV7-9 and TRBJ1-2): DTGVSQNPRHKITKRGQNVTFRCDPISEHNRLYWYRQTLGQGPEFLTYFQNEAQLEKSRLLSDRFSAERPKGSFSTLEIQRTEQGDSAMYLCASSLYGTQGATGYTFGSGTRLTVV.

In its sample, this clonotype was seen a few times. Because the CDR3 is missing its conserved closing phenylalanine or tryptophan, this is likely a read error. This chain uses TRBV12-3 or TRBV12-4 with TRBJ1-1, with D hard to call. The CDR3 length is 11 residues. V lost 6 bases, J lost 3 bases, and 5 bases lay in between. CDR3 coding DNA: TGTGCCAGCAGGAGGGACACTGAAGCTTTCCTT. Amino acids: CASRRDTEAFL.

V is TRBV5-1 and J is TRBJ1-5; D is unclear. This CDR3 region has 16 residues. The V gene lost 0 bases and the J gene lost 0 bases, with 10 bases spanning the gap. Germline V gene data show CDR1 as SGHRS and CDR2 as YFSETQ. CDR3 nucleotides: TGCGCCAGCAGCTTGGGTTCCAGCTTTAGCAATCAGCCCCAGCATTTT. This translates into CASSLGSSFSNQPQHF.

This chain uses TRBV7-2 with TRBJ1-1; no definite D call. Germline-derived CDR1 and CDR2 are SGHTA and FQGNSA. CDR3 length equals 15 residues. V was pared by 5 bases and J by 5 bases, with 18 bases between. CDR3 DNA: TGTGCCAGCAGCCGACCGCGGGGAGGAGAGACTGAAGCTTTCTTT. Its protein product is CASSRPRGGETEAFF.

This clonotype was found many times. The chain links TRBV2 to TRBJ1-1; no reliable D call. V was trimmed by 1 base and J by 0 bases, leaving 3 bases between them. The CDR3 sequence is 13 residues long. Germline V lookup: CDR1 SNHLY, CDR2 FYNNEI. CDR3: CASSEGVNTEAFF. The CDR3, as DNA: TGTGCCAGCAGTGAAGGGGTGAACACTGAAGCTTTCTTT.

This clonotype was detected ten times or more. This rearrangement joins TRBV28 to TRBJ1-2; 10 positions agree with TRBD1. The CDR3 runs 15 residues. V was clipped by 6 bases and J by 3 bases; unmatched bases: 7. CDR1 is MDHEN, CDR2 SYDVKM, per germline. CDR3 nucleotide sequence: TGTGCCAGCAGAACCCCGGGACAGGGGTACTATGGCTACACCTTC. It specifies CASRTPGQGYYGYTF.

This chain links TRBV7-9 with TRBJ2-5; TRBD1 matches 7 bases. Germline V CDR1 and CDR2: SEHNR, FQNEAQ (reference sequence). This CDR3 region has 14 residues. V gave up 5 bases and J gave up 5 bases; unmatched junction bases: 8. CDR3 in amino acids: CASSRQGVRETQYF. CDR3 sequence (DNA): TGTGCCAGCAGCCGACAGGGTGTGCGGGAGACCCAGTACTTC.

This clonotype was recorded a few times. The V gene is TRBV15, the J gene TRBJ2-1; TRBD2 matches at 12 bases. With V trimmed by 5 bases and J by 6 bases, 8 bases remained unmatched. The CDR3 has 16 amino acids. The germline gives CDR1 LNHNV, CDR2 YYDKDF (reference sequence). The CDR3 is CATSPQGGLAGNEQFF. DNA of the CDR3: TGTGCCACCAGCCCCCAAGGGGGACTAGCGGGCAATGAGCAGTTCTTC.

This clonotype showed up many times. Here the CDR3 reads CASSLSSLTEAFF. The CDR3 coding sequence is TGCGCCAGCAGCTTGAGTTCCCTGACTGAAGCTTTCTTT. The rearrangement joins TRBV5-1 to TRBJ1-1; D gene unclear. CDR3 size: 13 residues. Per germline, CDR1 SGHRS and CDR2 YFSETQ. V lost 1 base and J lost 5, with 9 bases in between.

This sequence joins TRBV5-1 and TRBJ2-2, with 14 bases identical to TRBD2. The CDR3 loop spans 19 amino acids. Germline CDR1 is SGHRS and CDR2 is YFSETQ. V lost 1 base to trimming and J lost 1 base; unmatched junction nucleotides: 6. CDR3 amino acids: CASSLLPGTSGRNTGELFF. In nucleotides, the CDR3 is TGCGCCAGCAGCTTGTTGCCCGGGACTAGCGGGAGGAACACCGGGGAGCTGTTTTTT.

This clonotype was seen repeatedly, ten times or more. V gene TRBV2 combines with J gene TRBJ1-2, with a tentative D call TRBD1 (6 bases). The CDR3 consists of 16 residues. V was shortened by 8 bases and J by 4 bases, with 23 bases between the two germline ends. In germline, CDR1 is SNHLY, CDR2 FYNNEI. The chain's CDR3 is CASRFGRGREIYGYTF. In DNA, the CDR3 is TGTGCCAGCCGATTCGGACGGGGGCGGGAAATCTATGGCTACACCTTC.

This chain uses TRBV28 with TRBJ2-3; 9 bases are a match to TRBD2. Germline V CDR1 and CDR2: MDHEN, SYDVKM. CDR3 length: 14 residues. The V gene end was trimmed by 7 bases and the J gene end by 3 bases; junction bases not matched to a gene: 5. The CDR3 coding sequence is TGTGCCAGCAACCCGACTAGCGGTACAGATACGCAGTATTTT. This codes for CASNPTSGTDTQYF.

This clonotype was recorded at least ten times. The chain carries TRBV2 and TRBJ2-7; 10 nucleotides match TRBD1. The trim removed 6 bases at V and 5 bases at J, leaving 4 bases unmatched. The length of the CDR3 is 13 residues. Germline CDR1 SNHLY, CDR2 FYNNEI. The CDR3 nucleotides are TGTGCCAGCAGAGGACAGGGGGTGCACGAGCAGTACTTC. This sequence encodes CASRGQGVHEQYF.

This chain connects TRBV30 to TRBJ1-6; 7 bases are shared with TRBD1. The germline V gene encodes CDR1 GTSNPN and CDR2 SVGIG (reference sequence). The CDR3 length is 15 residues. V was pared by 3 bases and J by 6 bases, with 8 bases of the junction left unmatched. CDR3 sequence: CAWRIEGQTNSPLHF. In DNA form, the CDR3 reads TGTGCCTGGAGAATCGAGGGACAGACTAATTCACCCCTCCACTTT.

V gene TRBV7-9 combines with J gene TRBJ2-2, with 12 bases fitting TRBD2. With V trimmed by 6 bases and J by 7 bases, 3 bases remained unmatched. Germline CDR1 SEHNR, CDR2 FQNEAQ (reference sequence). This CDR3 region has 14 residues. This chain's CDR3 is CASRLAGGDGELFF. The CDR3 DNA follows: TGTGCCAGCAGACTAGCGGGAGGAGACGGGGAGCTGTTTTTT. The whole variable domain, remainder taken from reference TRBV7-9 and TRBJ2-2, is DTGVSQNPRHKITKRGQNVTFRCDPISEHNRLYWYRQTLGQGPEFLTYFQNEAQLEKSRLLSDRFSAERPKGSFSTLEIQRTEQGDSAMYLCASRLAGGDGELFFGEGSRLTVL.